These 27 T cell receptor beta chains were sequenced from one sample in a study of beta chain features in type 1 diabetes. The study's findings and limits: Shortening of TCRB CDR3s, moderate but significant, appeared in all four CD4+ subsets of Type 1 diabetes patients.

Sequenced material consisted of expressed TCRB transcripts (all of the isolated RNA was reverse transcribed). Clones were read by immunoSEQ multiplex PCR, and TCRdb kept only the in-frame ones, dropping some. The repertoire consists of almost 350,000 clones, with roughly 8.8% occurring once and the leading ten covering around 1%. No antigen is known for these receptors. Input material: central memory CD4+ T cells from blood. All receptors come from a man in his thirties or forties with type 1 diabetes.

This clone was seen a few times. The rearrangement links TRBV7-6 to TRBJ2-1; possible D gene TRBD2, 5 bases. This CDR3 region has 15 residues. With 2 bases removed from V and 4 bases from J, the gap between germline ends came to 12 bases. Germline-derived CDR1 and CDR2 are SGHVS and FNYEAQ. The CDR3 sequence: CASSLIRADYNEQFF. The CDR3 DNA reads TGTGCCAGCAGCTTAATTCGAGCGGATTACAATGAGCAGTTCTTC.

The chain links TRBV7-9 to TRBJ2-7; TRBD1 is a possible D gene (6 bases). The CDR3 contains 13 residues. The germline CDR1 and CDR2 sequences are SEHNR and FQNEAQ (reference sequence). V lost 1 base and J 4 bases, leaving 8 bases between the germline ends. This CDR3 reads CASSLEQGYEQYF. The CDR3 DNA is TGTGCCAGCAGCTTAGAACAGGGTTACGAGCAGTACTTC. Combining the CDR3 with reference TRBV7-9 and TRBJ2-7 gives the whole variable domain DTGVSQNPRHKITKRGQNVTFRCDPISEHNRLYWYRQTLGQGPEFLTYFQNEAQLEKSRLLSDRFSAERPKGSFSTLEIQRTEQGDSAMYLCASSLEQGYEQYFGPGTRLTVT.

The chain joins TRBV16 to TRBJ2-1; D ambiguous. In germline, CDR1 is KGHSY, CDR2 FQNENV. V lost 3 bases, J lost 9 bases, and 18 bases lay in between. This CDR3 has 15 amino acids. CDR3 protein: CASSQGSVRTGEQFF. CDR3 sequence (DNA): TGTGCCAGCAGCCAGGGCTCAGTAAGGACGGGTGAGCAGTTCTTC.

There are a few counts of this clone. This sequence joins TRBV6-1 and TRBJ1-1, with D uncertain. The CDR3 contains 14 residues. V lost 10 bases to trimming and J lost 1 base, with 16 bases between them. The V gene's germline CDR1 is MNHNS and CDR2 SASEGT. The DNA of the CDR3 is TGTGCCACCACTTCGTCACAGTGGAACACTGAAGCTTTCTTT. Its translation: CATTSSQWNTEAFF.

The chain is built from TRBV7-9 and TRBJ1-4; tentatively, D is TRBD1 (6 bases). The V end lost 5 bases, the J end lost 12 bases, and 16 bases lay between the germline ends. CDR1 SEHNR and CDR2 FQNEAQ come from the germline V gene (reference sequence). CDR3 length equals 13 residues. This CDR3 is CASSVRQVEELFF. In DNA, the CDR3 is TGTGCCAGCAGCGTCCGACAGGTTGAGGAACTGTTTTTT.

This rearrangement joins TRBV7-9 to TRBJ2-4; 8 nucleotides match TRBD2. Germline V gene data show CDR1 as SEHNR and CDR2 as FQNEAQ (reference sequence). The CDR3 sequence is 14 residues long. The trim removed 2 bases at V and 8 bases at J, leaving 5 bases unmatched. The CDR3 loop reads CASSLSSGGDIQYF. Written as DNA, the CDR3 is TGTGCCAGCAGCTTATCCAGCGGGGGTGACATTCAGTACTTC.

This clone was seen only a few times. The gene calls are TRBV7-2 and TRBJ2-5; D is tentatively TRBD1 or TRBD2 (7 bases each). V lost 5 bases to trimming and J lost 5 bases, with 15 bases between them. Germline loops: CDR1 SGHTA, CDR2 FQGNSA. The CDR3 has 14 amino acids. The CDR3 loop is CASSRGRGLETQYF. CDR3 nucleotide sequence: TGTGCCAGCAGCAGGGGGAGGGGGCTCGAGACCCAGTACTTC.

This clone was observed a few times. This rearrangement joins TRBV6-5 to TRBJ2-5, with a possible D match to TRBD2 (6 bases). The CDR3 has 14 amino acids. Per germline, CDR1 MNHEY and CDR2 SVGAGI. The V end lost 7 bases, the J end lost 4 bases, and 16 bases lay between the germline ends. CDR3 in DNA: TGTGCCAGCACGGCGTGGGGGGAAGCAGAGACCCAGTACTTC. Residues: CASTAWGEAETQYF.

The V gene is TRBV7-9, the J gene TRBJ2-1; perhaps TRBD2 as D (5 bases). The CDR3 is 15 residues long. Germline lookup yields CDR1 SEHNR and CDR2 FQNEAQ (reference sequence). V lost 5 bases, J lost 6 bases, and 17 bases lay in between. The CDR3 nucleotides read TGTGCCAGCAGCCCAAGGAGGTTACTGTCCAATGAGCAGTTCTTC. The encoded protein is CASSPRRLLSNEQFF.

This clone was seen a handful of times. This sequence joins TRBV7-9 and TRBJ1-5; 10 nucleotides align to TRBD1. Germline lookup yields CDR1 SEHNR and CDR2 FQNEAQ (reference sequence). This CDR3 contains 15 residues. V lost 5 bases to trimming and J lost 2 bases; unmatched junction nucleotides: 3. CDR3 sequence: CASSRDRGGNQPQHF. The CDR3 DNA reads as TGTGCCAGCAGCCGGGACAGGGGCGGCAATCAGCCCCAGCATTTT.

The chain joins TRBV30 to TRBJ1-2, with a tentative D call TRBD1 (5 bases). The CDR3 consists of 15 residues. The germline V and J ends were trimmed by 0 bases and 3 bases, with 14 bases remaining between them. Germline values: CDR1 GTSNPN, CDR2 SVGIG (reference sequence). CDR3 protein: CAWSVSLGRDYGYTF. CDR3 DNA sequence: TGTGCCTGGAGTGTTTCGCTGGGGCGCGACTATGGCTACACCTTC.

V and J are TRBV9 and TRBJ2-3; 10 nucleotides line up with TRBD2. Germline loops: CDR1 SGDLS, CDR2 YYNGEE. The CDR3 loop spans 15 amino acids. V trimming: 6 bases; J trimming: 0 bases; junction bases outside the gene matches: 4. The CDR3 here is CASTHSGGSTDTQYF. DNA of the CDR3: TGTGCCAGCACCCATAGCGGGGGGAGCACAGATACGCAGTATTTT.

The chain uses TRBV7-2 and TRBJ2-3, with D hard to call. The CDR3 has 13 residues. Germline CDR1 reads SGHTA; CDR2 reads FQGNSA. V lost 2 bases to trimming and J lost 2 bases, with 5 bases between them. CDR3 nucleotide sequence: TGTGCCAGCAGCTTATTACACACAGATACGCAGTATTTT. This codes for CASSLLHTDTQYF.

The rearrangement uses TRBV7-9 and TRBJ1-6; 8 bases line up with TRBD1. CDR3 length: 15 residues. The germline CDR1 and CDR2 sequences are SEHNR and FQNEAQ (reference sequence). The V segment lost 5 bases and the J segment 5 bases; nucleotides outside the gene matches: 5. The CDR3 DNA follows: TGTGCCAGCAGCCAGTGGACAGGGAATAATTCACCCCTCCACTTT. This translates into CASSQWTGNNSPLHF.

This clone was observed at least ten times. This chain uses TRBV7-9 with TRBJ2-3, with a weak D call TRBD2 (6 bases). This CDR3 has 15 amino acids. With 1 base removed from V and 3 bases from J, the gap between germline ends came to 11 bases. Germline CDR1 and CDR2: SEHNR and FQNEAQ (reference sequence). The CDR3: CASSLGGVATDTQYF. For the CDR3, the DNA is TGTGCCAGCAGCTTAGGCGGGGTTGCGACAGATACGCAGTATTTT.

The chain combines TRBV28 with TRBJ2-3; possibly TRBD1 or TRBD2 for D (6 bases each). Trimming shortened V by 5 bases and J by 6 bases, and 24 bases separated the two germline ends. CDR1 MDHEN and CDR2 SYDVKM come from the germline V gene. This CDR3 region has 17 residues. The CDR3 nucleotides read TGTGCCAGCAGTGGGGAGACTAGGCGCACAGGGAAGGATACGCAGTATTTT. Translated, it gives CASSGETRRTGKDTQYF. The complete variable domain, with remaining parts taken from reference TRBV28 and TRBJ2-3, reads DVKVTQSSRYLVKRTGEKVFLECVQDMDHENMFWYRQDPGLGLRLIYFSYDVKMKEKGDIPEGYSVSREKKERFSLILESASTNQTSMYLCASSGETRRTGKDTQYFGPGTRLTVL.

This clone has a handful of counts. The chain is built from TRBV19 and TRBJ1-5; possibly TRBD1 for D (6 bases). This CDR3 contains 14 residues. The ends were cut back, 8 bases at V and 0 bases at J, with 11 bases in the middle. Germline V CDR1 and CDR2: LNHDA, SQIVND (reference sequence). The CDR3 coding sequence is TGTGCCAGTGAGGACAGCGCTAGCAATCAGCCCCAGCATTTT. This sequence encodes CASEDSASNQPQHF.

This clone has ten or more counts. V is TRBV27 and J is TRBJ1-1; unclear D gene. The ends were cut back, 2 bases at V and 9 bases at J, with 13 bases in the middle. The CDR3 runs to 13 residues. Germline assignment: CDR1 MNHEY and CDR2 SMNVEV (reference sequence). The CDR3: CASSLGHYDKAFF. CDR3 DNA: TGTGCCAGCAGTTTAGGCCACTACGACAAAGCTTTCTTT.

This clone was observed at least ten times. Here the CDR3 reads CASSAHPGLAGEQYF. The CDR3 DNA is TGTGCCAGCAGCGCCCACCCGGGACTAGCGGGCGAGCAGTACTTC. This chain connects TRBV9 to TRBJ2-7; TRBD2 aligns across 12 bases. CDR1 and CDR2 from the germline V gene are SGDLS and YYNGEE. V was pared by 3 bases and J by 6 bases, with 7 bases of the junction left unmatched. CDR3 length: 15 residues.

The chain is built from TRBV6-1 and TRBJ1-5, with D possibly being TRBD1 (5 bases). The CDR3 consists of 15 residues. Germline V gene sequence: CDR1 MNHNS, CDR2 SASEGT. Trimming pared 2 bases from V and 3 bases from J, leaving 11 bases between. This CDR3 reads CASSESGGYNQPQHF. CDR3 bases: TGTGCCAGCAGTGAAAGTGGGGGTTACAATCAGCCCCAGCATTTT.

The chain uses TRBV19 and TRBJ1-2, with unresolved D. This CDR3 is built from 15 residues. V was trimmed by 5 bases and J by 8 bases, leaving 21 bases between them. Germline V gives CDR1 LNHDA, CDR2 SQIVND (reference sequence). CDR3: CASSLTMRDWRGYTF. For the CDR3, the DNA is TGTGCCAGTAGTTTAACTATGCGGGATTGGCGCGGCTACACCTTC.

This clone has just a few counts. The CDR3 sequence: CASSFPGTSGYNEQFF. CDR3 DNA: TGTGCCAGCAGTTTTCCCGGGACTAGCGGCTACAATGAGCAGTTCTTC. This sequence joins TRBV6-6 and TRBJ2-1, with 11 bases identical to TRBD2. Germline CDR1 and CDR2: MNHNY and SVGAGI (reference sequence). The CDR3 runs to 16 residues. Trimming took 4 bases from V and 3 from J; bases not matched to a gene: 5.

The CDR3, as DNA: TGTGCCAGCAGCTCGGGACTAGCGGGGCAGACCCAGTACTTC. Encoded protein: CASSSGLAGQTQYF. The rearrangement links TRBV7-8 to TRBJ2-5; TRBD2 aligns across 13 bases. The ends lost 4 bases at V and 6 bases at J; junction bases unmatched: 2. The CDR3 consists of 14 residues. Germline V CDR1 and CDR2: SGHVS, FQNEAQ. The variable domain in full, completed from reference TRBV7-8 and TRBJ2-5, reads GAGVSQSPRYKVAKRGQDVALRCDPISGHVSLFWYQQALGQGPEFLTYFQNEAQLDKSGLPSDRFFAERPEGSVSTLKIQRTQQEDSAVYLCASSSGLAGQTQYFGPGTRLLVL.

At least ten counts were recorded for this clone. This chain joins TRBV7-9 and TRBJ2-2; TRBD1 matches at 8 bases. CDR1 SEHNR and CDR2 FQNEAQ come from the germline V gene (reference sequence). J was trimmed by 4 bases and V by 6 bases; bases with no gene match: 7. The CDR3 totals 15 residues. The CDR3 DNA is TGTGCCAGCAGACCGGGACAGGTGTTCACCGGGGAGCTGTTTTTT. It specifies CASRPGQVFTGELFF.

In this sample, this clone turned up a few times. The V gene is TRBV7-2, the J gene TRBJ2-5; weak D call: TRBD1 (6 bases). CDR1 and CDR2 (germline): SGHTA, FQGNSA. CDR3 size: 15 residues. Deletions cut 5 bases from V and 5 bases from J, with 18 bases between. CDR3 loop: CASSPRGSAWETQYF. The CDR3, as DNA: TGTGCCAGCAGCCCCAGGGGCAGCGCCTGGGAGACCCAGTACTTC.

This clone has a handful of counts. The chain joins TRBV9 to TRBJ2-2; no reliable D call. The CDR3 has 13 amino acids. Germline loops: CDR1 SGDLS, CDR2 YYNGEE. Deletions cut 3 bases from V and 1 base from J, with 4 bases between. The CDR3 bases are TGTGCCAGCAGCGCCTGGAACACCGGGGAGCTGTTTTTT. Translating it yields CASSAWNTGELFF.

The chain links TRBV30 to TRBJ1-6, with D perhaps TRBD1 (5 bases). The germline CDR1 and CDR2 sequences are GTSNPN and SVGIG (reference sequence). There are 12 residues in the CDR3. V shed 0 bases and J shed 10 bases, with 7 bases lying between them. Here the CDR3 reads CAWSVGDSPLHF. Here the CDR3 DNA reads TGTGCCTGGAGTGTCGGGGACTCACCCCTCCACTTT.